The T cell receptor beta chain under discussion was sequenced for a study of T cell changes during pregnancy in multiple sclerosis (dated by TCRdb to the late 2010s). Regarding the research as a whole: In women with multiple sclerosis, the researchers looked at how the T cell repertoire shifted as pregnancy progressed.

Libraries were prepared through the immunoSEQ multiplex PCR assay. TCRdb mirrors the immuneACCESS table, restricted to in-frame sequences. Some clones are absent from its copies; in checked studies, under half trace to an unresolved V gene, and the reason for the others is unknown. This sample comprises just over 90,000 clones, roughly 91% of them detected only once. Clones ranked in the top ten supply roughly 1.7% of the sample. CDR1 and CDR2 were assigned from the germline V gene as SGHTA and FQGNSA. Trimming removed 5 bases from V and 4 bases from J; the gene matches leave 3 bases unexplained. The CDR3, cysteine through phenylalanine, is 15 amino acids long. The CDR3 DNA has 45 bases and is translated from base 1. A remark on this clone: Which antigen it targets is not known. No base qualities exist here, and no much larger clone lies one base off it.

The sequence was obtained from a female donor in good health, enrolled as a control in a pregnancy study. The sequence links TRBV7-2 to TRBJ2-1; the junction holds 12 bases that match TRBD2. The specimen comprised peripheral blood, sampled after pregnancy. The CDR3 region reads CASSLGTSGYNEQFF. The DNA sequence is as follows: TGTGCCAGCAGCCTCGGGACTAGCGGGTACAATGAGCAGTTCTTC.